This TCR beta chain was recovered during a study of shared clonotypes between healthy human individuals. In germline, CDR1 is MNHEY, CDR2 SMNVEV (reference sequence). Trimming removed 6 bases from V and 12 bases from J; junction bases left unmatched: 11. The CDR3 loop spans 13 amino acids. As concerns this clone: Its antigen is unknown.

About 28,000 T cell genomes (approximately 0.3 ug DNA) went into each PBMC replicate. TCRdb keeps only in-frame clones here, not all; method: immunoSEQ multiplex PCR. The sample has roughly 490,000 clones; about three quarters are singletons. The study, taken as a whole, reports: Depth of sequencing was expected to influence donor clonotype sharing.

Sequences were obtained from PBMCs. V usage is TRBV27 and J usage is TRBJ1-1, with 9 bases matching TRBD1. This clonotype was obtained from a middle-aged woman in good health. Some clones in this sample may be carry-over from other donors' samples. The CDR3 sequence is CASSLQGARKTFF. The CDR3 DNA reads TGTGCCAGCAGCCTACAGGGGGCGAGAAAGACTTTCTTT.